A single sample is the source of the 32 T cell receptor beta chains below, sequenced in a study of shared T cell receptors in the human thymus (dated by TCRdb to the early 2020s). Library generation was performed with the immunoSEQ multiplex PCR assay. TCRdb re-hosts the immuneACCESS table, in-frame sequences only. Its copies lack some clones; in the studies checked, an unresolved V gene accounts for under half of them, and the cause for the rest is not known. The sample table records some 720,000 clones; 88% of these occur just once. Jointly, the top ten make up about 0.01% of the sample. This sample was shared with a second study, whose subject was human thymus T cells.

Sequenced: thymocytes. The receptors derive from a boy in the first two years of life with a congenital heart defect. Donor details come from another sample of the same person, matched by shared clones.

The chain uses TRBV14 and TRBJ2-2; the D gene is possibly TRBD2 (6 bases). This CDR3 has 15 amino acids. The germline CDR1 and CDR2 sequences are SGHDN and FVKESK. V shed 3 bases and J shed 5 bases, with 13 bases lying between them. The CDR3 DNA reads TGTGCCAGCAGCCATGCCCTGGGGGGTACCGGGGAGCTGTTTTTT. Its protein is CASSHALGGTGELFF.

V gene TRBV7-8 combines with J gene TRBJ2-7; no clear D gene. The CDR3 has 16 amino acids. Trimming removed 1 base from V and 0 bases from J, with 13 bases in between. Per the germline V gene, CDR1 is SGHVS and CDR2 is FQNEAQ. CDR3 residues: CASSLDPTHLSYEQYF. The CDR3 nucleotides are TGTGCCAGCAGCTTAGATCCCACACACCTCTCCTACGAGCAGTACTTC.

This chain connects TRBV6-6 to TRBJ2-5; D is perhaps TRBD1 (5 bases). This CDR3 region has 13 residues. The germline V gene has CDR1 MNHNY and CDR2 SVGAGI (reference sequence). V gave up 9 bases and J gave up 5 bases, with 16 bases separating them. The CDR3 loop is CASMDTSVETQYF. The CDR3 bases are TGTGCCAGTATGGACACGTCCGTGGAGACCCAGTACTTC.

J is TRBJ2-7 and V is TRBV10-3; 7 nucleotides agree with TRBD2. This CDR3 has 13 residues. Unmatched junction bases numbered 7, after V lost 10 bases and J lost 1 base. Germline V gives CDR1 ENHRY, CDR2 SYGVKD. In DNA, the CDR3 is TGTGCCACCTACGCTAGCGGATCCTACGAGCAGTACTTC. Its protein is CATYASGSYEQYF.

The genes are TRBV6-1 and TRBJ2-5, with D possibly TRBD2 on 5 matching bases. The CDR3 runs 17 residues. V was cut by 2 bases and J by 2 bases, with 18 bases left in between. Germline CDR1 MNHNS, CDR2 SASEGT. CDR3 sequence reads: CASSERRPVRAQETQYF. CDR3 sequence (DNA): TGTGCCAGCAGTGAAAGGAGGCCAGTAAGGGCACAAGAGACCCAGTACTTC.

V gene TRBV11-1 combines with J gene TRBJ2-7, with 7 nucleotides matching TRBD1. V gave up 5 bases and J gave up 3 bases; unmatched junction bases: 10. The CDR3 length is 15 residues. CDR1 is SGHAT, CDR2 FQDESV, per germline (reference sequence). In nucleotides, the CDR3 is TGTGCCAGCAGCCATCTCTCCGGGACAGACTACGAGCAGTACTTC. Its translation is CASSHLSGTDYEQYF.

This chain joins TRBV4-3 and TRBJ2-7, with 7 bases aligning to TRBD2. The CDR3 totals 14 residues. Looked up from germline, CDR1 is LGHNA and CDR2 is YSLEER. Unmatched junction bases numbered 7, after V lost 2 bases and J lost 6 bases. In nucleotides, the CDR3 is TGCGCCAGCAGCCAACGGGCGGGAGCTATCGAGCAGTACTTC. Translating it yields CASSQRAGAIEQYF.

The rearrangement joins TRBV18 to TRBJ2-7; 7 bases are shared with TRBD2. This CDR3 region has 16 residues. V shed 3 bases, J shed 6 bases, and the junction held 14 bases outside the gene matches. CDR1 and CDR2 (germline): KGHSH, LQKENI. The CDR3 here is CASSPRGMRERGEQYF. The DNA for the CDR3 is TGTGCCAGCTCACCGCGGGGTATGCGGGAGAGGGGCGAGCAGTACTTC.

The chain links TRBV4-1 to TRBJ2-7; 9 bases match TRBD2. Unmatched junction bases numbered 5, after V lost 2 bases and J lost 0 bases. This CDR3 has 16 residues. Looked up from germline, CDR1 is MGHRA and CDR2 is YSYEKL. CDR3 sequence (DNA): TGCGCCAGCAGCCAAATAGCGGGAGAGGGCTCCTACGAGCAGTACTTC. Its translation: CASSQIAGEGSYEQYF.

This clone was counted a few times. The genes are TRBV2 and TRBJ2-5; D is possibly TRBD2 (5 bases). This CDR3 has 14 residues. In germline, CDR1 is SNHLY, CDR2 FYNNEI. V shed 7 bases and J shed 5 bases, with 17 bases lying between them. Written as DNA, the CDR3 is TGTGCCAGCACCGGGCGGGTCATCAGGGAGACCCAGTACTTC. Its protein is CASTGRVIRETQYF.

The chain couples TRBV28 to TRBJ1-1; possible D gene TRBD1, 5 bases. CDR3 length equals 15 residues. CDR1 is MDHEN and CDR2 is SYDVKM in the germline V gene. Trimming removed 3 bases from V and 1 base from J, with 12 bases in between. CDR3 sequence (DNA): TGTGCCAGCAGTTTTTCGAGACAGAGGAACACTGAAGCTTTCTTT. Its translation is CASSFSRQRNTEAFF.

This chain links TRBV14 with TRBJ2-1; the D is unclear. Germline V lookup: CDR1 SGHDN, CDR2 FVKESK. The V and J ends lost 4 bases and 0 bases respectively, with 13 bases between them. This CDR3 region has 16 residues. DNA for the CDR3: TGTGCCAGCAGCCGCAGTCTAGTCACCTCCTACAATGAGCAGTTCTTC. This sequence encodes CASSRSLVTSYNEQFF.

The gene calls are TRBV9 and TRBJ2-1; 7 positions agree with TRBD2. With V trimmed by 2 bases and J by 9 bases, 8 bases remained unmatched. The CDR3 sequence is 14 residues long. Germline CDR1 and CDR2: SGDLS and YYNGEE. In DNA, the CDR3 is TGTGCCAGCAGCGTCGAGGGAGGGCCACGTGAGCAGTTCTTC. Protein sequence: CASSVEGGPREQFF.

The chain joins TRBV19 to TRBJ1-1; 8 bases match TRBD1. Germline V lookup: CDR1 LNHDA, CDR2 SQIVND (reference sequence). J gave up 4 bases and V 3 bases, and 13 bases lay outside the gene matches. The length of the CDR3 is 17 residues. The CDR3 spells CASSIGRGLAPLTEAFF. The CDR3 DNA is TGTGCCAGTAGTATTGGCAGGGGGCTGGCGCCTCTCACTGAAGCTTTCTTT.

The V call is TRBV21-1, the J call TRBJ2-1; TRBD2, the table's D call, was not compared with the DNA. TRBV21-1 is a listed pseudogene. The CDR3 runs 12 residues. The DNA of the CDR3 is TGTGCCAGCAGCTCCTCGGGGAAGGAGCAGTTCTTC. Translation: CASSSSGKEQFF.

J is TRBJ2-2 and V is TRBV14; 9 bases line up with TRBD1. Germline CDR1 is SGHDN and CDR2 is FVKESK. This CDR3 is 16 amino acids long. The V segment lost 5 bases and the J segment 3 bases; nucleotides outside the gene matches: 7. CDR3 bases: TGTGCCAGCAGCTCACCCGGGACAGGGCACACCGGGGAGCTGTTTTTT. Translated: CASSSPGTGHTGELFF. Based on the CDR3 plus reference TRBV14 and TRBJ2-2, the full variable domain is EAGVTQFPSHSVIEKGQTVTLRCDPISGHDNLYWYRRVMGKEIKFLLHFVKESKQDESGMPNNRFLAERTGGTYSTLKVQPAELEDSGVYFCASSSPGTGHTGELFFGEGSRLTVL.

Here the CDR3 DNA reads TGTGCCAGCAGTTACGGGGGGGGGACCAAAAACATTCAGTACTTC. Encoded protein: CASSYGGGTKNIQYF. This rearrangement joins TRBV6-6 to TRBJ2-4; the match to TRBD2 covers 7 bases. The CDR3 sequence is 15 residues long. The junction had 3 bases not matched to a gene; V was cut back by 2 bases and J by 2 bases. Germline values: CDR1 MNHNY, CDR2 SVGAGI (reference sequence).

The chain links TRBV4-1 to TRBJ1-5, with D perhaps TRBD1 (5 bases). This CDR3 spans 14 amino acids. Looked up from germline, CDR1 is MGHRA and CDR2 is YSYEKL. V gave up 2 bases and J gave up 2 bases, with 7 bases separating them. This chain's CDR3 is CASSQLGGNQPQHF. The CDR3 bases are TGCGCCAGCAGCCAACTAGGGGGCAATCAGCCCCAGCATTTT.

This chain connects TRBV4-3 to TRBJ2-2; 11 bases match TRBD1. Germline V gene sequence: CDR1 LGHNA, CDR2 YSLEER. The CDR3 runs to 19 residues. V dropped 0 bases and J dropped 2; count of bases not matched to a gene: 8. The CDR3 is CASSQDAKDRGPNTGELFF. The CDR3 DNA is TGCGCCAGCAGCCAAGATGCTAAGGACAGGGGGCCCAACACCGGGGAGCTGTTTTTT.

Here the CDR3 DNA reads TGTGCCAGCAGCCAAGGACAGGAAGCTGAAGCTTTCTTT. As protein: CASSQGQEAEAFF. The chain is built from TRBV5-6 and TRBJ1-1, with 7 bases matching TRBD1. Looked up from germline, CDR1 is SGHDT and CDR2 is YYEEEE. V lost 4 bases, J lost 6 bases, and 6 bases stayed unmatched. This CDR3 is built from 13 residues. Full variable domain (remainder filled in from reference TRBV5-6 and TRBJ1-1): DAGVTQSPTHLIKTRGQQVTLRCSPKSGHDTVSWYQQALGQGPQFIFQYYEEEERQRGNFPDRFSGHQFPNYSSELNVNALLLGDSALYLCASSQGQEAEAFFGQGTRLTVV.

The V gene is TRBV20-1, the J gene TRBJ2-3; D ambiguous. Trimming took 6 bases from V and 2 from J, leaving 6 bases between them. The CDR3 runs 11 residues. Germline V gene data show CDR1 as DFQATT and CDR2 as SNEGSKA (reference sequence). DNA for the CDR3: TGCAGTGCAACTTCCACAGATACGCAGTATTTT. Translated: CSATSTDTQYF.

This chain uses TRBV9 with TRBJ1-5, with 7 bases fitting TRBD1. Trimming cost V 3 bases and J 0 bases; bases outside gene matches: 3. CDR3 size: 15 residues. Germline V gives CDR1 SGDLS, CDR2 YYNGEE. This chain's CDR3 is CASSGDRDSNQPQHF. The CDR3 bases are TGTGCCAGCAGCGGCGACAGGGATAGCAATCAGCCCCAGCATTTT.

J is TRBJ2-5 and V is TRBV11-2; possible D gene TRBD2, 5 bases. Germline CDR1 SGHAT, CDR2 FQNNGV. Trimming left V 4 bases short and J 2 bases short, with 17 bases between. This CDR3 comprises 16 residues. This CDR3 is CASSSSGPEGQETQYF. Written as DNA, the CDR3 is TGTGCCAGCAGCTCAAGTGGCCCAGAGGGACAAGAGACCCAGTACTTC.

This chain's CDR3 is CASLEATNEKLFF. The CDR3 nucleotides are TGTGCCAGCCTAGAGGCAACTAATGAAAAACTGTTTTTT. The chain links TRBV28 to TRBJ1-4; D ambiguous. The germline CDR1 and CDR2 sequences are MDHEN and SYDVKM. Trimming shortened V by 8 bases and J by 0 bases, and 7 bases separated the two germline ends. This CDR3 is 13 amino acids long.

The genes are TRBV9 and TRBJ2-7, with 8 bases that match TRBD2. The CDR3 is 14 amino acids. Germline CDR1 SGDLS, CDR2 YYNGEE. V lost 0 bases and J lost 7; bases outside the gene matches: 6. The CDR3 loop reads CASSVAGGPGEQYF. CDR3 nucleotides: TGTGCCAGCAGCGTAGCGGGAGGGCCGGGGGAGCAGTACTTC.

The chain couples TRBV9 to TRBJ2-7; 7 bases agree with TRBD1. Germline V lookup: CDR1 SGDLS, CDR2 YYNGEE. The V segment lost 7 bases and the J segment 4 bases; nucleotides outside the gene matches: 8. CDR3 length: 13 amino acids. The CDR3 is CASGSGGIYEQYF. CDR3 nucleotides: TGTGCCAGCGGGTCAGGGGGAATTTACGAGCAGTACTTC.

This clone appeared a single time. The chain employs TRBV30 and TRBJ2-1, with 12 bases that match TRBD2. Germline CDR1 reads GTSNPN; CDR2 reads SVGIG (reference sequence). The V and J ends lost 0 bases and 3 bases, in that order; junction bases with no gene match: 12. This CDR3 region has 19 residues. The CDR3 region is CAWSVTSGSRSDYYNEQFF. The CDR3 nucleotides read TGTGCCTGGAGTGTGACTAGCGGGAGCAGGTCGGATTACTACAATGAGCAGTTCTTC.

CDR3 DNA sequence: TGTGCCAGCAGCTTACCGGGACTAGCGGGCGTTGAGGGTGATACGCAGTATTTT. It encodes CASSLPGLAGVEGDTQYF. V and J are TRBV7-2 and TRBJ2-3, with 12 nucleotides matching TRBD2. The CDR3 totals 18 residues. Per germline, CDR1 SGHTA and CDR2 FQGNSA. With 2 bases clipped from V and 6 bases from J, the junction kept 12 bases outside the gene matches.

The count of this clone is one. This rearrangement joins TRBV2 to TRBJ2-7; unclear D gene. CDR1 is SNHLY, CDR2 FYNNEI, per germline. V was clipped by 10 bases and J by 1 base, with 8 bases between them. The CDR3 consists of 11 residues. CDR3 sequence reads: CATGASYEQYF. CDR3 nucleotide sequence: TGTGCCACAGGCGCTTCCTACGAGCAGTACTTC. Combining the CDR3 with reference TRBV2 and TRBJ2-7 gives the whole variable domain EPEVTQTPSHQVTQMGQEVILRCVPISNHLYFYWYRQILGQKVEFLVSFYNNEISEKSEIFDDQFSVERPDGSNFTLKIRSTKLEDSAMYFCATGASYEQYFGPGTRLTVT.

The table lists this clone with a few counts. V and J are TRBV4-3 and TRBJ1-2, with D possibly matching TRBD1 (6 bases). V was cut by 6 bases and J by 4 bases, with 27 bases left in between. From germline, CDR1 is LGHNA and CDR2 YSLEER. The CDR3 runs to 18 residues. The CDR3 DNA sequence: TGCGCCAGCAGTCAATTATGGGGCAGGGGACACAAATTCTATGGCTACACCTTC. This codes for CASSQLWGRGHKFYGYTF.

This clone appeared once. DNA of the CDR3: TGTGCCAGCAGCCCCCGGACAGGGGGGGAACTGTACGAGCAGTACTTC. Its translation: CASSPRTGGELYEQYF. The chain combines TRBV7-6 with TRBJ2-7, with 10 nucleotides matching TRBD1. The germline V gene has CDR1 SGHVS and CDR2 FNYEAQ. V shed 5 bases, J shed 4 bases, and the junction held 11 bases outside the gene matches. The CDR3 is 16 amino acids.

The chain recombines TRBV7-2 with TRBJ2-7, with D uncertain. The germline V gene encodes CDR1 SGHTA and CDR2 FQGNSA. Trimming left V 1 base short and J 2 bases short, with 12 bases between. This CDR3 has 15 residues. CDR3 coding DNA: TGTGCCAGCAGCTTAGTTAGAGTGCCCGCCTACGAGCAGTACTTC. Translating gives CASSLVRVPAYEQYF.